Below, 21 T cell receptor beta chains from the same sample are listed, as sequenced in a study of blood T cell repertoires in COVID-19. Sequencing was performed with immunoSEQ multiplex PCR; in TCRdb, only in-frame clones are kept and a portion is missing. The table lists about 350,000 clones, around nine tenths of them singletons. Material for sequencing was PBMCs or T cells enriched from blood (not recorded which). The receptors were sampled from a woman in her thirties who had been exposed to COVID-19.

The chain employs TRBV2 and TRBJ2-3; 7 bases align to TRBD1. V lost 3 bases, J lost 1 base, and 4 bases stayed unmatched. The germline CDR1 and CDR2 sequences are SNHLY and FYNNEI. The CDR3 covers 15 residues. CDR3 protein: CASSDPRGRTDTQYF. CDR3 coding DNA: TGTGCCAGCAGTGACCCAAGGGGGCGCACAGATACGCAGTATTTT.

The CDR3 sequence: CASSPLQGARSNSPLHF. For the CDR3, the DNA is TGTGCCAGCTCACCACTACAGGGGGCTAGGTCGAACTCACCCCTCCACTTT. This chain joins TRBV18 and TRBJ1-6, with 9 positions matching TRBD1. V lost 1 base, J lost 10 bases, and 11 bases stayed unmatched. Per germline, CDR1 KGHSH and CDR2 LQKENI. This CDR3 comprises 17 residues.

The CDR3 DNA reads TGTGCCAGCAGCCCAAGAGGGGGTCGGAACACCGGGGAGCTGTTTTTT. Translation: CASSPRGGRNTGELFF. The rearrangement links TRBV7-3 to TRBJ2-2; maybe TRBD1 (6 bases). Trimming stripped 5 bases from V and 1 base from J, with 14 bases between. The CDR3 spans 16 residues. Germline V gene data show CDR1 as SGHTA and CDR2 as FQGTGA.

This clone was seen just once. The rearrangement joins TRBV6-4 to TRBJ1-1; the D gene is possibly TRBD1 (5 bases). This CDR3 is built from 13 residues. From germline, CDR1 is MRHNA and CDR2 SNTAGT. Trimming removed 3 bases from V and 7 bases from J, with 12 bases in between. CDR3 loop: CASSEQAGGEAFF. The DNA for the CDR3 is TGTGCCAGCAGTGAACAGGCCGGGGGTGAAGCTTTCTTT.

The chain joins TRBV3-1 (or the pseudogene TRBV3-2) to TRBJ2-4; 7 bases align to TRBD1. Germline CDR1 and CDR2: LGHDT and YNNKEL (reference sequence). The V segment lost 1 base and the J segment 5 bases; nucleotides outside the gene matches: 5. This CDR3 comprises 15 residues. The CDR3 DNA sequence: TGTGCCAGCAGCCAAGGGTCAGGGGGACAAAACATTCAGTACTTC. It is translated as CASSQGSGGQNIQYF.

The rearrangement uses TRBV29-1 and TRBJ1-2; 9 nucleotides match TRBD1. CDR3 size: 17 residues. V lost 4 bases to trimming and J lost 0 bases; unmatched junction nucleotides: 12. Germline CDR1 and CDR2: SQVTM and ANQGSEA. The CDR3 region is CSVGPRQGGGTNYGYTF. The CDR3 nucleotides read TGCAGCGTTGGCCCTAGACAGGGGGGAGGAACTAACTATGGCTACACCTTC.

The chain has TRBV4-1 and TRBJ1-2; D ambiguous. CDR1 MGHRA and CDR2 YSYEKL come from the germline V gene. The CDR3 consists of 15 residues. V lost 0 bases and J 8 bases, leaving 16 bases between the germline ends. The CDR3 DNA follows: TGCGCCAGCAGCCAAGATATCGGGGAAAGGAGGGGCTACACCTTC. As protein: CASSQDIGERRGYTF.

This clone was observed once. V is TRBV18 and J is TRBJ1-1, with a tentative D call TRBD1 (6 bases). Between the trimmed V and J ends, which lost 3 bases and 1 base, there was a span of 9 bases. The V gene's germline CDR1 is KGHSH and CDR2 LQKENI. The CDR3 contains 14 residues. Here the CDR3 reads CASSPRGTNTEAFF. CDR3 sequence (DNA): TGTGCCAGCTCACCGAGGGGGACGAACACTGAAGCTTTCTTT.

This chain joins TRBV11-2 and TRBJ1-6; no clear D gene. Germline CDR1 is SGHAT and CDR2 is FQNNGV. The CDR3 sequence is 15 residues long. V was trimmed by 5 bases and J by 9 bases, leaving 17 bases between them. The CDR3 is CASSPNTVALSPLHF. DNA of the CDR3: TGTGCCAGCAGCCCCAACACCGTTGCCCTTTCACCCCTCCACTTT.

The chain uses TRBV3-1 (or the pseudogene TRBV3-2) and TRBJ2-5, with 8 bases that match TRBD1. Germline V lookup: CDR1 LGHDT, CDR2 YNNKEL (reference sequence). CDR3 length: 15 amino acids. The J segment lost 2 bases and the V segment lost 3 bases, leaving 5 bases of the junction unmatched. CDR3 sequence: CASSQTGEQQETQYF. The CDR3 nucleotides are TGTGCCAGCAGCCAGACAGGGGAACAACAAGAGACCCAGTACTTC.

The chain links TRBV6-5 to TRBJ1-1; TRBD1 is a possible D gene (6 bases). V lost 6 bases to trimming and J lost 1 base, with 9 bases between them. This CDR3 region has 13 residues. Germline-derived CDR1 and CDR2 are MNHEY and SVGAGI. CDR3 protein: CASSPTGNTEAFF. CDR3 nucleotides: TGTGCCAGCAGCCCGACAGGGAACACTGAAGCTTTCTTT.

This sequence joins TRBV12-3 or TRBV12-4 and TRBJ1-2; 7 nucleotides align to TRBD1. Trimming took 4 bases from V and 7 from J; bases not matched to a gene: 6. This CDR3 has 13 residues. Here the CDR3 DNA reads TGTGCCAGCAGTTCCGGGACAGAACCTGGCTACACCTTC. This gives the protein CASSSGTEPGYTF.

The chain joins TRBV7-2 to TRBJ1-5; 11 bases map to TRBD1. The germline V gene has CDR1 SGHTA and CDR2 FQGNSA. The CDR3 is 14 residues long. V shed 5 bases and J 7 bases; nucleotides not matched to a gene: 4. This chain's CDR3 is CASSRDRGSQPQHF. DNA for the CDR3: TGTGCCAGCAGCCGGGACAGGGGGAGCCAGCCCCAGCATTTT.

The V and J genes are TRBV7-8 and TRBJ2-7, with TRBD2 matching 7 bases. Germline lookup yields CDR1 SGHVS and CDR2 FQNEAQ. CDR3 length equals 17 residues. The V gene end was trimmed by 5 bases and the J gene end by 1 base; junction bases not matched to a gene: 14. CDR3 in amino acids: CASSMRRTSSYSYEQYF. The CDR3 DNA sequence: TGTGCCAGCAGCATGCGACGGACTAGTTCGTATTCCTACGAGCAGTACTTC.

V usage is TRBV7-3 and J usage is TRBJ2-5; TRBD2 aligns across 11 bases. CDR3 length: 17 residues. Trimming cost V 0 bases and J 2 bases; bases outside gene matches: 5. Germline V gene lookup returns CDR1 SGHTA and CDR2 FQGTGA. The CDR3 region is CASSLTGLAGGQETQYF. The CDR3 nucleotides are TGTGCCAGCAGCTTAACGGGGCTAGCGGGAGGACAAGAGACCCAGTACTTC.

V usage is TRBV12-5 and J usage is TRBJ1-2, with a weak D call TRBD1 (5 bases). CDR1 and CDR2 from the germline V gene are LGHNT and FRNRAP. This CDR3 spans 17 amino acids. The V gene lost 3 bases and the J gene lost 0 bases, with 17 bases spanning the gap. The CDR3 bases are TGTGCTAGTGGTTTTCAGGGACTGACGGTAGCTAACTATGGCTACACCTTC. Encoded protein: CASGFQGLTVANYGYTF.

This clone appeared once. This rearrangement joins TRBV5-4 to TRBJ2-7; TRBD2 agrees at 10 bases. Germline V gene sequence: CDR1 SGHNT, CDR2 YYREEE (reference sequence). The V gene end was trimmed by 5 bases and the J gene end by 0 bases; junction bases not matched to a gene: 5. The CDR3 is 15 residues long. The chain's CDR3 is CASSLAGGLSYEQYF. CDR3 nucleotide sequence: TGTGCCAGCAGTTTAGCGGGAGGCCTCTCCTACGAGCAGTACTTC.

This clone was seen a handful of times. The V and J genes are TRBV4-1 and TRBJ2-1; the match to TRBD2 covers 7 bases. V gave up 4 bases and J gave up 10 bases; unmatched junction bases: 7. The CDR3 runs 13 residues. The V gene's germline CDR1 is MGHRA and CDR2 YSYEKL. CDR3: CASSLDRGGEQFF. The CDR3 region has the DNA TGCGCCAGCAGCCTGGATCGCGGGGGAGAGCAGTTCTTC.

CDR3 loop: CASRSVAGVIETQYF. CDR3 nucleotides: TGTGCCAGTAGATCGGTAGCGGGAGTGATAGAGACCCAGTACTTC. The chain recombines TRBV19 with TRBJ2-5, with 9 nucleotides matching TRBD2. CDR1 is LNHDA, CDR2 SQIVND, per germline (reference sequence). J lost 4 bases, V lost 6 bases, and 9 bases had no gene match. This CDR3 is built from 15 residues.

This chain joins TRBV5-6 and TRBJ1-2; 11 bases match TRBD1. Germline V gene data show CDR1 as SGHDT and CDR2 as YYEEEE. This CDR3 has 15 residues. Losses at the gene ends were 0 bases for V and 6 bases for J; bases not matched to a gene: 4. For the CDR3, the DNA is TGTGCCAGCAGCTTGGTGTCGGGACAGGGGGATGGCTACACCTTC. This translates into CASSLVSGQGDGYTF.

V is TRBV10-3 and J is TRBJ1-1; 7 bases fit TRBD1. The germline gives CDR1 ENHRY, CDR2 SYGVKD. The CDR3 is made up of 13 amino acids. The junction had 11 bases not matched to a gene; V was cut back by 2 bases and J by 14 bases. The CDR3 here is CAISEHSQGLGFF. CDR3 bases: TGTGCCATCAGTGAGCACTCACAGGGGCTAGGGTTCTTT.